This T cell receptor beta chain was profiled in a study of T cells in Graves' hyperthyroidism and ophthalmopathy. Study-level results: Ophthalmopathy was distinguished from stable hyperthyroidism by 13 V-J signatures.

Patients were excluded for uncontrolled infection, other autoimmune disease, pregnancy or lactation. CDR3 length: 14 residues. CDR1 and CDR2 (germline): MNHEY, SVGEGT. The junction had 7 bases not matched to a gene; V was cut back by 6 bases and J by 2 bases. Amplified TCR beta CDR3 regions came from RNA transcripts. Initially, a first-round RT-PCR of the TCR CDR3 employed the HTBI primer set. A single record per CDR3 protein comes from TCRdb applying MiXCR to the multiplex PCR reads. The repertoire holds hundreds of thousands of distinct CDR3 sequences, with approximately 15% as singletons. This clonotype was detected ten times or more. Its antigen is unidentified.

Input material: blood. This TCR was recovered from a woman aged 40 to 49 with Graves' ophthalmopathy. This chain uses TRBV6-2 or TRBV6-3 with TRBJ2-7; 7 nucleotides match TRBD1. In nucleotides, the CDR3 is TGTGCCAGCAGACTGGGACAGATGACCTACGAGCAGTACTTC. It is translated as CASRLGQMTYEQYF.